In this sample, the clone carrying this T cell receptor beta chain turned up a few times. Antigen: not known. Unique molecular identifiers were used to barcode this TCRbeta library. TCRdb independently ran MiXCR on the PCR reads; one entry per CDR3 protein. The table includes about 590,000 distinct CDR3 sequences, roughly 13% detected once. This sample was included in a study of T-cell reconstitution after alpha-beta-depleted transplantation in children. Points from the study as a whole: Day-60 TCRbeta diversity that was high in some patients was derived from surviving recipient T cells and thymic progenitors. Reportedly, roughly two months post-transplant, alpha-beta T cells arose from several hundred expanded graft clones.

V dropped 6 bases and J dropped 6; count of bases not matched to a gene: 11. CDR3 length: 15 amino acids. The germline gives CDR1 DFQATT, CDR2 SNEGSKA (reference sequence). V and J are TRBV20-1 and TRBJ2-1, with 10 bases matching TRBD2. This sequence originates from a male patient between 10 and 17 years old who had a stem cell transplant for acute myeloid leukemia, so the T cells may come from the graft donor. The sequences come from PBMCs, mostly from graft donor cells, collected 360 days after TCRalphabeta/CD19-depleted stem cell transplant. CDR3 residues: CSAPGGAGGPNEQFF. The CDR3 bases are TGCAGTGCCCCAGGGGGAGCGGGAGGGCCCAATGAGCAGTTCTTC.